The 24 T cell receptor beta chains given below trace back to one sample, sequenced in a study of OX40 agonist ivuxolimab in advanced cancers. Libraries were prepared by immunoSEQ multiplex PCR; TCRdb keeps only in-frame clonotypes and omits some of them. The sample holds 40,000 to 45,000 clones, around 83% seen once. The sequences come from CD4+ or CD8+ T cells sorted from blood, collected in a trial of the OX40 agonist ivuxolimab. These receptors were taken from an adult with an advanced solid tumor such as melanoma, head and neck, liver or kidney cancer.

The V and J genes are TRBV27 and TRBJ1-2; D unclear. The V and J ends lost 6 bases and 6 bases respectively, with 20 bases between them. The CDR3 contains 15 residues. Germline lookup yields CDR1 MNHEY and CDR2 SMNVEV (reference sequence). The CDR3 is CASSPYSDQRDGYTF. The CDR3 nucleotides read TGTGCCAGCAGCCCCTACTCCGATCAAAGGGATGGCTACACCTTC.

CDR3 bases: TGTGCCAGCAGCCTTCTAACTAGCGATGAGCAGTTCTTC. Its translation: CASSLLTSDEQFF. V is TRBV7-6 and J is TRBJ2-1; TRBD2 agrees at 7 bases. V shed 5 bases, J shed 8 bases, and the junction held 6 bases outside the gene matches. This CDR3 is built from 13 residues. Germline assignment: CDR1 SGHVS and CDR2 FNYEAQ.

The rearrangement links TRBV6-5 to TRBJ2-7; 9 positions match TRBD2. V was clipped by 5 bases and J by 1 base; unmatched bases: 6. The CDR3 is made up of 15 amino acids. Germline V CDR1 and CDR2: MNHEY, SVGAGI. CDR3 amino acids: CASSGGTSSSYEQYF. Here the CDR3 DNA reads TGTGCCAGCAGTGGGGGGACTAGCAGTTCCTACGAGCAGTACTTC.

The chain combines TRBV12-5 with TRBJ1-6; D remains unclear. Trimming stripped 1 base from V and 10 bases from J, with 8 bases between. The germline V gene encodes CDR1 LGHNT and CDR2 FRNRAP. The CDR3 consists of 13 residues. CDR3 DNA: TGTGCTAGTGGTTTGGAATTACGGTCACCCCTCCACTTT. Its translation: CASGLELRSPLHF.

This sequence joins TRBV13 and TRBJ2-1; 8 nucleotides agree with TRBD2. The CDR3 is 17 residues long. Germline CDR1 and CDR2: PRHDT and FYEKMQ (reference sequence). V was pared by 4 bases and J by 13 bases, with 21 bases of the junction left unmatched. The CDR3 nucleotides read TGTGCCAGCAGCTGGTCCGTAGGCTCACTAGCGGAGACGCTCCAGTTCTTC. It codes for CASSWSVGSLAETLQFF. The full variable domain, with the rest looked up from reference TRBV13 and TRBJ2-1, is AAGVIQSPRHLIKEKRETATLKCYPIPRHDTVYWYQQGPGQDPQFLISFYEKMQSDKGSIPDRFSAQQFSDYHSELNMSSLELGDSALYFCASSWSVGSLAETLQFFGPGTRLTVL.

This chain connects TRBV28 to TRBJ2-5, with 13 positions matching TRBD2. CDR3 length equals 16 residues. With 5 bases clipped from V and 3 bases from J, the junction kept 6 bases outside the gene matches. Germline V gives CDR1 MDHEN, CDR2 SYDVKM. The CDR3 DNA sequence: TGTGCCAGCAGTGGAACACTAGCGGGAGGGGAAGAGACCCAGTACTTC. As protein: CASSGTLAGGEETQYF.

This clone was counted once. The chain recombines TRBV4-2 with TRBJ2-3, with TRBD2 matching over 15 bases. CDR3 length: 20 residues. CDR1 and CDR2 from the germline V gene are LGHNA and YNFKEQ. The V and J ends lost 1 base and 3 bases, in that order; junction bases with no gene match: 11. The CDR3 region is CASSQGTSGGALGVTDTQYF. The CDR3 DNA reads TGTGCCAGCAGCCAAGGGACTAGCGGGGGGGCCTTAGGGGTGACAGATACGCAGTATTTT.

V and J are TRBV19 and TRBJ2-5, with 8 positions matching TRBD2. This CDR3 has 16 amino acids. With 1 base clipped from V and 9 bases from J, the junction kept 13 bases outside the gene matches. The germline V gene encodes CDR1 LNHDA and CDR2 SQIVND (reference sequence). The CDR3 region is CASSIVETSGPEAQYF. In DNA form, the CDR3 reads TGTGCCAGTAGTATAGTCGAAACTAGCGGTCCTGAGGCCCAGTACTTC.

V gene TRBV30 combines with J gene TRBJ2-7; D not resolved. The germline gives CDR1 GTSNPN, CDR2 SVGIG (reference sequence). V lost 5 bases to trimming and J lost 5 bases, with 13 bases between them. The CDR3 length is 12 residues. CDR3 region: CAWSAGPNEQYF. In nucleotides, the CDR3 is TGTGCCTGGTCAGCCGGGCCCAACGAGCAGTACTTC.

V is TRBV30 and J is TRBJ2-7; D is possibly TRBD1 (5 bases). V was pared by 0 bases and J by 4 bases, with 10 bases between. In germline, CDR1 is GTSNPN, CDR2 SVGIG (reference sequence). There are 13 residues in the CDR3. CDR3 protein: CAWSVSPGYEQYF. The CDR3, as DNA: TGTGCCTGGAGTGTAAGCCCAGGGTACGAGCAGTACTTC.

The V and J genes are TRBV6-5 and TRBJ1-1; possible D gene TRBD1, 5 bases. The CDR3 covers 15 residues. V gave up 6 bases and J gave up 0 bases, with 14 bases separating them. Germline V gene lookup returns CDR1 MNHEY and CDR2 SVGAGI. CDR3 coding DNA: TGTGCCAGCAGCCCAGAGACAGACATGAACACTGAAGCTTTCTTT. This translates into CASSPETDMNTEAFF.

The J gene is TRBJ1-4, the V gene TRBV9; no definite D call. The CDR3 runs 13 residues. CDR1 SGDLS and CDR2 YYNGEE come from the germline V gene. Trimming pared 4 bases from V and 6 bases from J, leaving 10 bases between. CDR3 sequence reads: CASSPPGDEKLFF. The CDR3 DNA is TGTGCCAGCAGCCCCCCAGGCGATGAAAAACTGTTTTTT.

The chain combines TRBV10-3 with TRBJ1-3, with D possibly being TRBD1 (5 bases). Trimming removed 1 base from V and 0 bases from J, with 13 bases in between. The CDR3 sequence is 17 residues long. Germline V CDR1 and CDR2: ENHRY, SYGVKD. Here the CDR3 DNA reads TGTGCCATCAGTGAGTACCCGGGACGGCGCTCTGGAAACACCATATATTTT. Translated: CAISEYPGRRSGNTIYF.

V is TRBV4-1 and J is TRBJ2-3; no reliable D call. V gave up 1 base and J gave up 4 bases, with 12 bases separating them. The CDR3 extends over 15 amino acids. CDR1 and CDR2 (germline): MGHRA, YSYEKL. The CDR3 loop reads CASSQGSGDADTQYF. In nucleotides, the CDR3 is TGCGCCAGCAGCCAAGGGTCTGGAGACGCAGATACGCAGTATTTT.

The V and J genes are TRBV27 and TRBJ2-3; weak D call: TRBD2 (7 bases). CDR3 length: 13 residues. Between the trimmed V and J ends, which lost 6 bases and 7 bases, there was a span of 14 bases. Looked up from germline, CDR1 is MNHEY and CDR2 is SMNVEV (reference sequence). In DNA form, the CDR3 reads TGTGCCAGCAGCCGACGGGGGGCCTATACGCAGTATTTT. As protein: CASSRRGAYTQYF.

The chain uses TRBV11-2 and TRBJ1-5; 9 bases match TRBD1. CDR3 length: 17 residues. Germline trimming cut 3 bases from V and 6 bases from J; bases unmatched to any gene: 12. Germline CDR1 SGHAT, CDR2 FQNNGV. The CDR3 nucleotides read TGTGCCAGCAGCTTCTCGGACAGGGGCTTTCCCCCTCAGCCCCAGCATTTT. This gives the protein CASSFSDRGFPPQPQHF.

This chain connects TRBV21-1 to TRBJ2-2; TRBD2 reflects the table's D call only, with no check against the DNA. TRBV21-1 is deemed a pseudogene. This CDR3 region has 14 residues. The CDR3 DNA follows: TGTGCCAGCAGCCCTAAGCCCAACACCGGGGAGCTGTTTTTT. Its protein is CASSPKPNTGELFF.

This chain uses TRBV10-3 with TRBJ2-3; TRBD2 matches at 10 bases. V lost 10 bases and J lost 1; bases outside the gene matches: 5. Germline V gene data show CDR1 as ENHRY and CDR2 as SYGVKD. The CDR3 extends over 14 amino acids. In nucleotides, the CDR3 is TGTGCCAGCGCAGGACTAGCGGGCACAGATACGCAGTATTTT. It translates to CASAGLAGTDTQYF.

The rearrangement uses TRBV4-3 and TRBJ1-2; the D is unclear. The germline gives CDR1 LGHNA, CDR2 YSLEER. This CDR3 region has 15 residues. V gave up 0 bases and J gave up 5 bases, with 13 bases separating them. The CDR3 DNA reads TGCGCCAGCAGCCAAGAGAGTCCAACGACTTATGGCTACACCTTC. This encodes CASSQESPTTYGYTF.

This clone qualifies as medium-sized (0.01 to 0.1%). The chain couples TRBV15 to TRBJ1-2; D is unresolved. Trimming took 0 bases from V and 1 from J, leaving 12 bases between them. The CDR3 covers 16 residues. CDR1 is LNHNV and CDR2 is YYDKDF in the germline V gene (reference sequence). The CDR3 region is CATSREREVNNYGYTF. In nucleotides, the CDR3 is TGTGCCACCAGCAGAGAGAGAGAGGTCAATAACTATGGCTACACCTTC. The full variable domain, rest sourced from reference TRBV15 and TRBJ1-2, is DAMVIQNPRYQVTQFGKPVTLSCSQTLNHNVMYWYQQKSSQAPKLLFHYYDKDFNNEADTPDNFQSRRPNTSFCFLDIRSPGLGDTAMYLCATSREREVNNYGYTFGSGTRLTVV.

The chain links TRBV7-2 to TRBJ2-4; TRBD1 might be the D (6 bases). This CDR3 comprises 16 residues. V was clipped by 5 bases and J by 4 bases, with 18 bases between them. Per the germline V gene, CDR1 is SGHTA and CDR2 is FQGNSA. CDR3 nucleotide sequence: TGTGCCAGCAGCGGATACGATGGGGGCGGGAAAAACATTCAGTACTTC. Its translation: CASSGYDGGGKNIQYF.

The V call is TRBV5-6, the J call TRBJ2-5; weak D call: TRBD1 (6 bases). With 7 bases removed from V and 2 bases from J, the gap between germline ends came to 6 bases. CDR3 size: 11 residues. The V gene's germline CDR1 is SGHDT and CDR2 YYEEEE. The CDR3 sequence: CASQGQETQYF. The CDR3 DNA sequence: TGTGCCAGCCAGGGGCAAGAGACCCAGTACTTC.

J is TRBJ2-7 and V is TRBV15; D is unresolved. The CDR3 consists of 15 residues. Germline V CDR1 and CDR2: LNHNV, YYDKDF (reference sequence). V lost 0 bases to trimming and J lost 4 bases, with 13 bases between them. The CDR3 DNA reads TGTGCCACCAGCAGAGATAATCAAGAAGCTTACGAGCAGTACTTC. Translating gives CATSRDNQEAYEQYF.

V usage is TRBV7-9 and J usage is TRBJ1-6; 7 bases match TRBD1. Germline CDR1 and CDR2: SEHNR and FQNEAQ (reference sequence). The CDR3 consists of 16 residues. The junction had 17 bases not matched to a gene; V was cut back by 10 bases and J by 8 bases. CDR3 coding DNA: TGTGCCACCCCAGAAGACAGGGAGGTTCCTCATTCACCCCTCCACTTT. This sequence encodes CATPEDREVPHSPLHF.